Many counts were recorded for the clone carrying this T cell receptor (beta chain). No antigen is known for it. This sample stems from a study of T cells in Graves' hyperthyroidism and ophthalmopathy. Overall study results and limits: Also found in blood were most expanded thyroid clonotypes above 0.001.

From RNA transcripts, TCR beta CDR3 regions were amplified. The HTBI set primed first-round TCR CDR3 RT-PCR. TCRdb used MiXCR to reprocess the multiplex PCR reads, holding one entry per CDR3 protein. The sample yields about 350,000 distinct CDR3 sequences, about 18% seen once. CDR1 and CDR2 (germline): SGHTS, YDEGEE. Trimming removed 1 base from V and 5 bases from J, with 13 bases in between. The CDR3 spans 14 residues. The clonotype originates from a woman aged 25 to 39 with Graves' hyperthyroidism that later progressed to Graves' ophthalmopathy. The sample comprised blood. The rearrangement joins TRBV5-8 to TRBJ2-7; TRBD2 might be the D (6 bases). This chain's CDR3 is CASSLFGGTDEQYF. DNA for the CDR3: TGTGCCAGCAGCTTGTTCGGCGGGACCGACGAGCAGTACTTC.